Each of the 6 T cell receptor beta chains below was sequenced from the same sample in a study of T-cell reconstitution after alpha-beta-depleted transplantation in children. Preparation of the TCRbeta library used unique molecular identifiers. TCRdb itself ran the PCR reads through MiXCR, one entry per CDR3 protein. This table has about 540,000 distinct CDR3 sequences, approximately 20% appearing once. The sequenced sample was PBMCs from the stem cell graft donor, obtained from the stem cell graft. All receptors come from a human donor who donated a stem cell graft to a child with acute lymphoblastic leukemia.

The chain is built from TRBV24-1 and TRBJ2-2; 7 bases agree with TRBD1. The CDR3 length is 18 residues. Germline CDR1 reads KGHDR; CDR2 reads SFDVKD. V trimming: 0 bases; J trimming: 8 bases; junction bases outside the gene matches: 14. The CDR3 is CATSDLIGTAPKRGELFF. The CDR3 region has the DNA TGTGCCACCAGTGATTTGATTGGGACAGCTCCAAAAAGGGGGGAGCTGTTTTTT.

The V and J genes are TRBV4-1 and TRBJ2-1; 8 positions match TRBD1. Germline-derived CDR1 and CDR2 are MGHRA and YSYEKL. The CDR3 is 14 amino acids. The J segment lost 6 bases and the V segment lost 3 bases, leaving 4 bases of the junction unmatched. The CDR3 nucleotides read TGCGCCAGCAGCCATCCGGGACAGGTCAATGAGCAGTTCTTC. Translating gives CASSHPGQVNEQFF.

This clonotype came up a few times. The chain is built from TRBV7-2 and TRBJ2-1; 10 nucleotides agree with TRBD1. V trimming: 2 bases; J trimming: 5 bases; junction bases outside the gene matches: 3. CDR3 length: 15 residues. Germline CDR1 and CDR2: SGHTA and FQGNSA. The CDR3: CASSLWGQGNNEQFF. Here the CDR3 DNA reads TGTGCCAGCAGCTTATGGGGACAGGGGAACAATGAGCAGTTCTTC.

This clonotype has ten or more counts. The chain carries TRBV29-1 and TRBJ1-1; no clear D. The V and J ends lost 1 base and 7 bases respectively, with 10 bases between them. Germline CDR1 and CDR2: SQVTM and ANQGSEA. This CDR3 is built from 12 residues. The CDR3 DNA reads as TGCAGCGTTGAAGTAGTGGGGATTGAAGCTTTCTTT. It codes for CSVEVVGIEAFF.

This clonotype was seen more than once but under ten times. This chain links TRBV6-1 with TRBJ1-1; weak D call: TRBD1 (6 bases). Germline V lookup: CDR1 MNHNS, CDR2 SASEGT. CDR3 length: 14 residues. V lost 7 bases, J lost 4 bases, and 16 bases lay in between. The CDR3 coding sequence is TGTGCCAGCACCGGGACACGGTCCGCCACTGAAGCTTTCTTT. Residues: CASTGTRSATEAFF.

This clonotype was seen a handful of times. The gene calls are TRBV10-1 and TRBJ2-1, with unresolved D. With 4 bases removed from V and 7 bases from J, the gap between germline ends came to 17 bases. CDR3 length: 15 residues. Germline CDR1 WNHNN, CDR2 SYGVQD (reference sequence). In DNA form, the CDR3 reads TGCGCCAGCAGTGCCGGCATCGTTCCTCCTAATGAGCAGTTCTTC. Translating gives CASSAGIVPPNEQFF.